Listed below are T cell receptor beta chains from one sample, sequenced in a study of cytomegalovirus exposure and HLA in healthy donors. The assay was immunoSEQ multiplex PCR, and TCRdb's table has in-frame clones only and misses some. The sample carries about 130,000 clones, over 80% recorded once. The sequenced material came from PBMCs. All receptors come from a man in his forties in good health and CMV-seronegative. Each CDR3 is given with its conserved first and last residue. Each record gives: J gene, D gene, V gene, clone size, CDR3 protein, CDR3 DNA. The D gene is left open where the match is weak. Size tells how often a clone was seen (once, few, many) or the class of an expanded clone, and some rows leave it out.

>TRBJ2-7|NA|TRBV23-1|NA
CATGHNLGQYF
TGCGCCACCGGACATAACCTAGGCCAGTACTTC
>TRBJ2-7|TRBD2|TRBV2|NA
CASSGEGPWGQYF
TGTGCCAGCAGTGGGGAGGGACCCTGGGGGCAGTACTTC
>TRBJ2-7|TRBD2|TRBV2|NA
CASGRAGVTHEQYF
TGTGCCAGCGGTAGAGCGGGAGTAACCCACGAGCAGTACTTC
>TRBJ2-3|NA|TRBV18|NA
CASSPPVTDTQYF
TGTGCCAGCTCACCCCCAGTCACAGATACGCAGTATTTT
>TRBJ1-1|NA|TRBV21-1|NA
CATGGLGTEAFF
TGTGCCACCGGGGGATTGGGCACTGAAGCTTTCTTT
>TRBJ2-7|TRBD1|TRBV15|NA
CATSRRGQGKREQYF
TGTGCCACCAGCAGAAGGGGACAGGGCAAGCGAGAGCAGTACTTC
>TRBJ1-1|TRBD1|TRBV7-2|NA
CASRFNGQGGAEAFF
TGTGCCAGCAGGTTTAACGGACAGGGAGGAGCTGAAGCTTTCTTT
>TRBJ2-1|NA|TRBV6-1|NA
CASSEEVRSMSSYNEQFF
TGTGCCAGCAGTGAAGAGGTCAGGTCAATGAGCTCCTACAATGAGCAGTTCTTC
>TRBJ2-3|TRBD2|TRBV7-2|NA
CASNLAGVFTDTQYF
TGTGCCAGCAACTTAGCGGGAGTGTTCACAGATACGCAGTATTTT
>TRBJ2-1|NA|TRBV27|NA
CASTSGQTFPEQFF
TGTGCCAGCACCTCGGGACAAACTTTCCCCGAGCAGTTCTTC
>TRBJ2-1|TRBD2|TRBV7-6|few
CASSLGHGTSISYEQFF
TGTGCCAGCAGCTTAGGACACGGGACTAGCATTAGCTATGAGCAGTTCTTC
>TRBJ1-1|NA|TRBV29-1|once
CSVEGRTEDFTEAFF
TGCAGCGTTGAAGGAAGGACAGAGGATTTTACTGAAGCTTTCTTT
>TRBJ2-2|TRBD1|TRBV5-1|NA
CASRGQDYTGELFF
TGCGCCAGCAGAGGACAGGATTACACCGGGGAGCTGTTTTTT
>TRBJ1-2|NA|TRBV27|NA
CASSQRFGLGYTF
TGTGCCAGCAGCCAGCGTTTCGGTCTTGGCTACACCTTC
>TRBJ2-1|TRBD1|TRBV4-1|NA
CASSQEPGGVYNEQFF
TGCGCCAGCAGCCAAGAACCAGGGGGCGTCTACAATGAGCAGTTCTTC
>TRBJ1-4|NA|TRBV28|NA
CASRMWGRLNEKLFF
TGTGCCAGCCGTATGTGGGGGCGGCTGAATGAAAAACTGTTTTTT
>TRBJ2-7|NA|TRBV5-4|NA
CASSRRLDSYEQYF
TGTGCCAGCAGCCGGAGACTAGACTCCTACGAGCAGTACTTC
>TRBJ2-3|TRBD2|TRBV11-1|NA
CTSSLGLALDTQYF
TGTACCAGCAGCTTAGGACTAGCCCTAGATACGCAGTATTTT
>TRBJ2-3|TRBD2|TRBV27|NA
CATNGRRGGTDTQYF
TGTGCCACCAACGGCCGGCGGGGGGGCACAGATACGCAGTATTTT
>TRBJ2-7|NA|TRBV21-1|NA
CASSKPRQGISYEQYF
TGTGCCAGCAGCAAACCCCGCCAGGGGATCTCCTACGAGCAGTACTTC
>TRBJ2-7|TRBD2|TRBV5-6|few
CASSFRLAYEQYF
TGTGCCAGCAGCTTCCGACTAGCTTACGAGCAGTACTTC
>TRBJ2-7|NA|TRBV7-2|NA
CASSPNRETLTYEQYF
TGTGCCAGCAGCCCCAATCGGGAGACACTAACCTACGAGCAGTACTTC
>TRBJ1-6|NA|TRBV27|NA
CASRRGQSYYNSPLHF
TGTGCCAGCAGGCGAGGACAGTCTTACTATAATTCACCCCTCCACTTT
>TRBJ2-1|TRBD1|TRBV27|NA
CASSPFLGQGANNEQFF
TGTGCCAGCAGTCCCTTCCTGGGACAGGGGGCAAACAATGAGCAGTTCTTC
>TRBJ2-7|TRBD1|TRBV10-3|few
CAISPGQGYEQYF
TGTGCCATCAGTCCGGGACAGGGCTACGAGCAGTACTTC
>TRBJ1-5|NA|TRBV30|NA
CAWSGESNQPQHF
TGTGCCTGGAGTGGGGAGAGCAATCAGCCCCAGCATTTT
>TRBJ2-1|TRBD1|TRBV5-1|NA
CASSPGTGPNEQFF
TGCGCCAGCAGCCCAGGGACAGGGCCGAATGAGCAGTTCTTC
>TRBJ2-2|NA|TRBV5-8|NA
CASTITGTTGELFF
TGTGCCAGCACCATTACAGGGACCACCGGGGAGCTGTTTTTT
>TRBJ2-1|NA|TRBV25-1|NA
CASSSEGEADEQFF
TGTGCCAGCTCCTCTGAGGGGGAAGCCGATGAGCAGTTCTTC
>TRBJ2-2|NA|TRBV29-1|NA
CSVGISGVGELFF
TGCAGCGTTGGAATCTCAGGGGTCGGGGAGCTGTTTTTT
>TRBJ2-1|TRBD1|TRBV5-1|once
CASRYTGQAINEQFF
TGCGCCAGCAGATATACGGGACAGGCGATCAATGAGCAGTTCTTC
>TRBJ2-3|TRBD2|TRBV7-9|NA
CASSPRTSGAGDTQYF
TGTGCCAGCAGCCCCCGGACTAGCGGGGCTGGAGATACGCAGTATTTT
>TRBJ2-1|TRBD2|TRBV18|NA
CASSPSPTSGRNEQFF
TGTGCCAGCTCACCATCCCCGACTAGCGGGAGGAATGAGCAGTTCTTC
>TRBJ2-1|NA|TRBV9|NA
CASSGSPDPGDEQFF
TGTGCCAGCAGCGGGTCCCCCGACCCCGGGGATGAGCAGTTCTTC
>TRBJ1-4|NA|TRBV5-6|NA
CASSSLATGLGNEKLFF
TGTGCCAGCAGCTCCCTCGCCACGGGTCTGGGTAATGAAAAACTGTTTTTT
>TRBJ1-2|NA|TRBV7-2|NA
CASSLTAQAYYGYTF
TGTGCCAGCAGCCTAACAGCTCAGGCCTACTATGGCTACACCTTC
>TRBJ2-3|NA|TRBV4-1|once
CASSQGPGISTDTQYF
TGCGCCAGCAGCCAAGGGCCGGGGATTAGCACAGATACGCAGTATTTT